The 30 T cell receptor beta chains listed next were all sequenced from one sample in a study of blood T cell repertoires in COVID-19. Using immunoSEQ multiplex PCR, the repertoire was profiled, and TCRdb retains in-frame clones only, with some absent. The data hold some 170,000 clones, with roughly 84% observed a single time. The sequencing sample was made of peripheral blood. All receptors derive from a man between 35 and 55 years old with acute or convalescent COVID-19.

CDR3 in amino acids: CASSTRQGALGTQYF. DNA for the CDR3: TGTGCCAGCAGTACCCGACAGGGAGCTTTAGGGACCCAGTACTTC. This chain joins TRBV27 and TRBJ2-5; 7 positions agree with TRBD1. This CDR3 region has 15 residues. Trimming removed 5 bases from V and 7 bases from J; junction bases left unmatched: 13. Germline CDR1 is MNHEY and CDR2 is SMNVEV (reference sequence).

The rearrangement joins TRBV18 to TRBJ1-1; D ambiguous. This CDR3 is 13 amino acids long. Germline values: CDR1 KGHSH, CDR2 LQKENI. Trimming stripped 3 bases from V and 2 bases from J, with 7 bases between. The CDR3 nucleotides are TGTGCCAGCTCACCGTTTCTTAACACTGAAGCTTTCTTT. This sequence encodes CASSPFLNTEAFF.

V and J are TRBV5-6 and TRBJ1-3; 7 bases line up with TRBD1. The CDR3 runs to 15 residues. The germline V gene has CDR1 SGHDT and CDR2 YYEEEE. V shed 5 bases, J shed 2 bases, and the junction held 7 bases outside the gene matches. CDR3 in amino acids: CASRYAGGTGNTIYF. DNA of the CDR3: TGTGCCAGCAGATATGCAGGGGGAACTGGAAACACCATATATTTT.

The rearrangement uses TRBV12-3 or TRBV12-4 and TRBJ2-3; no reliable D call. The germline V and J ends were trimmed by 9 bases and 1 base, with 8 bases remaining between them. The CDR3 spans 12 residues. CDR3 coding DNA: TGTGCCAGTTCCCCGGGCACAGATACGCAGTATTTT. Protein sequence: CASSPGTDTQYF.

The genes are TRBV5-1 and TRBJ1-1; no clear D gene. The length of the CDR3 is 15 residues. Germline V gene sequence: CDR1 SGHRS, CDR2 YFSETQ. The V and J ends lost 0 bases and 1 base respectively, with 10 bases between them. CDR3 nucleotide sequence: TGCGCCAGCAGCTTGGAACCCGCCAGGAACACTGAAGCTTTCTTT. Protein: CASSLEPARNTEAFF.

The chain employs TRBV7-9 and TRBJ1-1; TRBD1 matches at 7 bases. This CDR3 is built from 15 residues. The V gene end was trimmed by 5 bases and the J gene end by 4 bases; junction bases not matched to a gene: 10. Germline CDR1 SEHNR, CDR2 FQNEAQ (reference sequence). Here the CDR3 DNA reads TGTGCCAGCAGCCGGGCGGAACAGGGGAGCACTGAAGCTTTCTTT. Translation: CASSRAEQGSTEAFF.

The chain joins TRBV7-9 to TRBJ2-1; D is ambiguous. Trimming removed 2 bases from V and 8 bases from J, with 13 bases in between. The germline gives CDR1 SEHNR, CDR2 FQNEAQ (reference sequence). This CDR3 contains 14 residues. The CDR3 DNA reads TGTGCCAGCAGCTTATGGTCAGGTCAAGATGAGCAGTTCTTC. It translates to CASSLWSGQDEQFF.

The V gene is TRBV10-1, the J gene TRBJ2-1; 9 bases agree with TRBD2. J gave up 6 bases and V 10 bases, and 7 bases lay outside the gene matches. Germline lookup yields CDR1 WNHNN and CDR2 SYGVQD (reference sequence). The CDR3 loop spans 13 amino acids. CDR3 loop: CATASGASNEQFF. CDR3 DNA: TGCGCCACCGCTAGCGGGGCTTCCAATGAGCAGTTCTTC.

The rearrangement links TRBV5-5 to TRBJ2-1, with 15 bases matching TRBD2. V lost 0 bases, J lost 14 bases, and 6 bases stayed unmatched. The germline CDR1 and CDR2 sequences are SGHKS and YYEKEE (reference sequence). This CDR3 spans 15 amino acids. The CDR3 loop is CASSLDGTSGGHKFF. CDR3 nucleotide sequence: TGTGCCAGCAGCTTGGACGGGACTAGCGGGGGGCATAAGTTCTTC.

This chain's CDR3 is CASSSGLARQAIGDGYTF. CDR3 DNA sequence: TGTGCCAGCAGCTCAGGTCTGGCCCGACAGGCTATAGGGGACGGCTACACCTTC. V gene TRBV7-8 combines with J gene TRBJ1-2; maybe TRBD1 (6 bases). The CDR3 spans 18 residues. Trimming pared 4 bases from V and 8 bases from J, leaving 29 bases between. Germline CDR1 is SGHVS and CDR2 is FQNEAQ. The whole variable domain, remainder taken from reference TRBV7-8 and TRBJ1-2, is GAGVSQSPRYKVAKRGQDVALRCDPISGHVSLFWYQQALGQGPEFLTYFQNEAQLDKSGLPSDRFFAERPEGSVSTLKIQRTQQEDSAVYLCASSSGLARQAIGDGYTFGSGTRLTVV.

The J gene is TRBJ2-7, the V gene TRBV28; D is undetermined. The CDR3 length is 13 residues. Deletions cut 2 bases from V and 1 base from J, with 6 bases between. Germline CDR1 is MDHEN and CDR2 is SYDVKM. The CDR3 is CASSLQLSYEQYF. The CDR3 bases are TGTGCCAGCAGTTTACAGTTGTCCTACGAGCAGTACTTC.

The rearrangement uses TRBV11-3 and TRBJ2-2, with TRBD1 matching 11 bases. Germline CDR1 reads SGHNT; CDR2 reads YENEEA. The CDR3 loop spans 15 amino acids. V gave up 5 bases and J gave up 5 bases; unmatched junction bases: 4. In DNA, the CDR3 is TGTGCCAGCAGCGCGGGGACAGGGGGGACCGGGGAGCTGTTTTTT. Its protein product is CASSAGTGGTGELFF.

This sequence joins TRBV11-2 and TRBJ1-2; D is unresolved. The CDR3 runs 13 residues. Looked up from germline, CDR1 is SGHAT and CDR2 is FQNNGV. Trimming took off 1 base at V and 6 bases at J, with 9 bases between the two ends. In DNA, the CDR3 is TGTGCCAGCAGCTTAGGGCAGAATCATGGCTACACCTTC. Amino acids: CASSLGQNHGYTF.

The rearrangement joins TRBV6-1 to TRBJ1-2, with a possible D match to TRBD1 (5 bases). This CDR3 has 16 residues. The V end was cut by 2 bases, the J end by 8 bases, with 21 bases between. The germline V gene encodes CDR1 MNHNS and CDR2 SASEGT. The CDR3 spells CASSENPGILLGGYTF. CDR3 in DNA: TGTGCCAGCAGTGAAAACCCAGGGATACTCCTAGGCGGCTACACCTTC.

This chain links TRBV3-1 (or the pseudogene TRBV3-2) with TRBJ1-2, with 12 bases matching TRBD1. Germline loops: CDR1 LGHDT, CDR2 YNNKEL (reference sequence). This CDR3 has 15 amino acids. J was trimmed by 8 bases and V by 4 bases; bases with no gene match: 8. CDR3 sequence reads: CASSPGTGGARGYTF. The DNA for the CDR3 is TGTGCCAGCAGCCCTGGGACAGGGGGCGCCCGGGGCTACACCTTC.

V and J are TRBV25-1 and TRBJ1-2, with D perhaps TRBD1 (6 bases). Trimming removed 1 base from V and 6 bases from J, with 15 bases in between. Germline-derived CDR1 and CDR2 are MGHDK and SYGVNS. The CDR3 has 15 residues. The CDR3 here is CASSEWGGVQNGYTF. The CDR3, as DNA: TGTGCCAGCAGTGAATGGGGGGGCGTGCAGAATGGCTACACCTTC.

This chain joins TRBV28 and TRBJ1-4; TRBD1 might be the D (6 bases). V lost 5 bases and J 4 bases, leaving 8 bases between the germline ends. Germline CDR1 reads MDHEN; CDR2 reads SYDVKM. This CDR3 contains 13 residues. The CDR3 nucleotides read TGTGCCAGCAGTGACAGGAATAATGAAAAACTGTTTTTT. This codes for CASSDRNNEKLFF.

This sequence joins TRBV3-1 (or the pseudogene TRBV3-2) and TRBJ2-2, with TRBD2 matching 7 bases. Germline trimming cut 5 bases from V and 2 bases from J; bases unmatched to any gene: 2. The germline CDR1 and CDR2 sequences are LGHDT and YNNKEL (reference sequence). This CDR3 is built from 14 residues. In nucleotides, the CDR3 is TGTGCCAGCAGCGGGGAGGGCAACACCGGGGAGCTGTTTTTT. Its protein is CASSGEGNTGELFF.

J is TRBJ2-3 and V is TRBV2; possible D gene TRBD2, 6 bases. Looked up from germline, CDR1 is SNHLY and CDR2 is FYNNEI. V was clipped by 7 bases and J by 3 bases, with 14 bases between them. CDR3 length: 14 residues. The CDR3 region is CASIFGGATDTQYF. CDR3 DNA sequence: TGTGCCAGCATTTTCGGGGGAGCGACAGATACGCAGTATTTT.

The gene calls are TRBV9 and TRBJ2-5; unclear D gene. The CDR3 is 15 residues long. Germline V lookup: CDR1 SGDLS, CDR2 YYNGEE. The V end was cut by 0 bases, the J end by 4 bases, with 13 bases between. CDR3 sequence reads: CASSVGVDSRETQYF. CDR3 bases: TGTGCCAGCAGCGTAGGAGTTGACTCGAGAGAGACCCAGTACTTC.

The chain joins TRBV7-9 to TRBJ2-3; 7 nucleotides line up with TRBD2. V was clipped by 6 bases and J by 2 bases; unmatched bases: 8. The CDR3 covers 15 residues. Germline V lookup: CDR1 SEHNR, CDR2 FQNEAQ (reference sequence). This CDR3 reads CASRSAGTITDTQYF. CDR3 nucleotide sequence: TGTGCCAGCAGATCCGCCGGGACTATCACAGATACGCAGTATTTT.

CDR3 in amino acids: CASSRGGAFRNTEAFF. CDR3 bases: TGTGCCAGCAGTCGTGGCGGGGCGTTTAGAAACACTGAAGCTTTCTTT. The chain links TRBV27 to TRBJ1-1; TRBD1 might be the D (5 bases). Trimming left V 5 bases short and J 2 bases short, with 18 bases between. Germline CDR1 reads MNHEY; CDR2 reads SMNVEV (reference sequence). CDR3 length equals 16 residues.

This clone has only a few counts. CDR3 nucleotides: TGCGCCAGCAGGGTTAGGGGTATAACAGATACGCAGTATTTT. It codes for CASRVRGITDTQYF. The rearrangement uses TRBV5-1 and TRBJ2-3, with TRBD1 as a possible D gene (5 bases). In germline, CDR1 is SGHRS, CDR2 YFSETQ. The V end was cut by 5 bases, the J end by 3 bases, with 13 bases between. The CDR3 loop spans 14 amino acids.

CDR3 sequence reads: CASSLTGNRWADTQYF. CDR3 in DNA: TGTGCCAGCAGTCTTACCGGCAACAGGTGGGCAGATACGCAGTATTTT. This chain connects TRBV3-1 (or the pseudogene TRBV3-2) to TRBJ2-3, with D possibly TRBD1 on 5 matching bases. This CDR3 contains 16 residues. CDR1 LGHDT and CDR2 YNNKEL come from the germline V gene (reference sequence). Trimming removed 6 bases from V and 4 bases from J, with 20 bases in between.

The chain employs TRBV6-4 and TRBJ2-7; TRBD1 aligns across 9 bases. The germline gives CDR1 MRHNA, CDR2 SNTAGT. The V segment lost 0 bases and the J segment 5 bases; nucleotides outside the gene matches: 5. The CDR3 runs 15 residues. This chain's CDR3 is CASSDSGQGGHEQYF. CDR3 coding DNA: TGTGCCAGCAGTGACTCGGGACAGGGAGGCCACGAGCAGTACTTC.

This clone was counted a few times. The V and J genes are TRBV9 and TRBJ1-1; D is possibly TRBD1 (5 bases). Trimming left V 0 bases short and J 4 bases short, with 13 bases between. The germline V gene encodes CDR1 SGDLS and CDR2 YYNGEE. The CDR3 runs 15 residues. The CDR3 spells CASSVGDSEGTEAFF. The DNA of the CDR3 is TGTGCCAGCAGCGTAGGTGACAGTGAAGGCACTGAAGCTTTCTTT.

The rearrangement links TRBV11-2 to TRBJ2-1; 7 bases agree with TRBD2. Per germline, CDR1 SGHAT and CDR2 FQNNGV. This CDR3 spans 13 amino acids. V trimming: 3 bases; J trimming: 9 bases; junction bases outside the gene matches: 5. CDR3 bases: TGTGCCAGCAGCTTGGTTAGGGAGGGTGAGCAGTTCTTC. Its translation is CASSLVREGEQFF. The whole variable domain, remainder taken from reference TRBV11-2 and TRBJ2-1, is EAGVAQSPRYKIIEKRQSVAFWCNPISGHATLYWYQQILGQGPKLLIQFQNNGVVDDSQLPKDRFSAERLKGVDSTLKIQPAKLEDSAVYLCASSLVREGEQFFGPGTRLTVL.

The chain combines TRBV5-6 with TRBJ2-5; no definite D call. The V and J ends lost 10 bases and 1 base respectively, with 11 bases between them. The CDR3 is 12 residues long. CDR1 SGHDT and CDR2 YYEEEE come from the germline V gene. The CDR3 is CAGGSSQETQYF. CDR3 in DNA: TGTGCCGGCGGCTCTAGCCAAGAGACCCAGTACTTC.

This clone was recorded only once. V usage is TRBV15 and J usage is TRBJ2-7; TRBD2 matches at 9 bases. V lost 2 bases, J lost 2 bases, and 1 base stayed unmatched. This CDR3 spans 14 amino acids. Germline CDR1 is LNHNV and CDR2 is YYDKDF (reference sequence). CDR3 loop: CATSRLAGTYEQYF. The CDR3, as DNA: TGTGCCACCAGCAGACTAGCGGGAACCTACGAGCAGTACTTC.

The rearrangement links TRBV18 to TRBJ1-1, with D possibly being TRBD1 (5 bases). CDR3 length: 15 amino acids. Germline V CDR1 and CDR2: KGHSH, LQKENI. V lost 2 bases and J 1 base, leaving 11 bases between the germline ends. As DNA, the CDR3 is TGTGCCAGCTCACCAGAACAGGTACGGAACACTGAAGCTTTCTTT. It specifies CASSPEQVRNTEAFF.